What follows are 24 T cell receptor beta chains derived from one specimen sequenced in a study of identical twins. Via MiXCR, TCRdb re-called the 5' RACE reads, giving one row per CDR3 protein. The sample yields some 1,600,000 distinct CDR3 sequences, 32% seen once. The sample was cord blood. All receptors come from a newborn girl in good health.

Turning to this clonotype: A read error may explain this, as a much larger clone is one base away. The J gene is TRBJ2-1, the V gene TRBV4-2; either TRBD1 or TRBD2 may supply D (5 bases each). The J call is doubtful: the DNA matches TRBJ2-7 better. Germline V lookup: CDR1 LGHNA, CDR2 YNFKEQ. The CDR3 is 14 amino acids. The CDR3: CASSQEPADNEQYF. CDR3 in DNA: TGTGCCAGCAGCCAGGAACCAGCGGACAATGAGCAGTACTTC.

The V gene is TRBV5-1, the J gene TRBJ1-6; D gene uncertain. Germline V gene data show CDR1 as SGHRS and CDR2 as YFSETQ. The CDR3 totals 12 residues. V lost 4 bases, J lost 16 bases, and 15 bases lay in between. The CDR3 sequence: CASSPDGQPLHF. Here the CDR3 DNA reads TGCGCCAGCAGCCCGGACGGTCAACCTCTCCACTTT.

The J gene is TRBJ2-5, the V gene TRBV2; 10 bases are shared with TRBD1. Matching the DNA end better, TRBJ2-7 makes the J call doubtful. The CDR3 contains 14 residues. In germline, CDR1 is SNHLY, CDR2 FYNNEI. The CDR3 region is CASMLRTGGHEQYF. DNA for the CDR3: TGTGCCAGCATGTTGAGGACAGGGGGACACGAGCAGTACTTC.

This rearrangement joins TRBV13 to TRBJ2-3; TRBD1 agrees at 12 bases. Germline assignment: CDR1 PRHDT and CDR2 FYEKMQ (reference sequence). CDR3 length equals 17 residues. J lost 3 bases, V lost 2 bases, and 6 bases had no gene match. CDR3 sequence reads: CASSLRDRGLGTDTQYF. In DNA, the CDR3 is TGTGCCAGCAGCTTAAGGGACAGGGGGCTAGGTACAGATACGCAGTATTTT.

The rearrangement uses TRBV5-1 and TRBJ1-1; tentatively, D is TRBD1 (5 bases). The CDR3 length is 13 residues. Per the germline V gene, CDR1 is SGHRS and CDR2 is YFSETQ. The V and J ends lost 4 bases and 8 bases respectively, with 15 bases between them. The CDR3 spells CASSNDGQREAFF. For the CDR3, the DNA is TGCGCCAGCAGCAACGACGGACAAAGAGAAGCTTTCTTT.

The chain couples TRBV29-1 to TRBJ2-1; D gene ambiguous. The germline CDR1 and CDR2 sequences are SQVTM and ANQGSEA. V was cut by 4 bases and J by 4 bases, with 5 bases left in between. The CDR3 has 11 amino acids. The CDR3 sequence: CSVGKYNEQFF. The CDR3 bases are TGCAGCGTTGGGAAATACAATGAGCAGTTCTTC.

The chain uses TRBV14 and TRBJ2-1; D could derive from TRBD1 or TRBD2 (5 bases each). Germline assignment: CDR1 SGHDN and CDR2 FVKESK. CDR3 length: 16 residues. Trimming took 1 base from V and 9 from J, leaving 19 bases between them. The CDR3 loop is CASSQVPGPRPFEQFF. CDR3 nucleotide sequence: TGTGCCAGCAGCCAAGTTCCGGGACCCCGGCCATTTGAGCAGTTCTTC.

This clonotype has more than one count but fewer than ten. The V and J genes are TRBV20-1 and TRBJ2-7, with D maybe TRBD2 (5 bases). CDR3 length: 13 amino acids. Germline loops: CDR1 DFQATT, CDR2 SNEGSKA (reference sequence). The CDR3 region has the DNA TGCAGCGGTGTCCGGGGAACCACCTACGAGCAGTACTTC. Translating gives CSGVRGTTYEQYF.

This clonotype was seen a handful of times. V is TRBV27 and J is TRBJ2-5, with 12 bases that match TRBD1. V lost 6 bases to trimming and J lost 5 bases; unmatched junction nucleotides: 7. Looked up from germline, CDR1 is MNHEY and CDR2 is SMNVEV (reference sequence). This CDR3 is built from 15 residues. CDR3 nucleotide sequence: TGTGCCAGCAGAACCGGGACAGGGGGCAGGGAGACCCAGTACTTC. Translation gives CASRTGTGGRETQYF.

J is TRBJ2-1 and V is TRBV20-1, with D uncertain. The CDR3 runs 12 residues. Germline CDR1 and CDR2: DFQATT and SNEGSKA (reference sequence). V lost 2 bases and J 7 bases, leaving 9 bases between the germline ends. The CDR3 sequence: CSARILHNEQFF. In nucleotides, the CDR3 is TGCAGTGCTAGAATACTCCATAATGAGCAGTTCTTC.

CDR3 protein: CASSQKNRETQYF. CDR3 coding DNA: TGCGCCAGCAGCCAAAAAAACAGGGAGACCCAGTACTTC. This chain links TRBV4-1 with TRBJ2-5; a weak D match, TRBD1 (5 bases). The CDR3 is made up of 13 amino acids. Looked up from germline, CDR1 is MGHRA and CDR2 is YSYEKL. Between the trimmed V and J ends, which lost 2 bases and 5 bases, there was a span of 9 bases.

As to this clonotype: One end of the junction is discordant with germline, which a read error may explain. The rearrangement joins TRBV5-1 to TRBJ1-2, with a tentative D call TRBD1 (5 bases). Germline CDR1 is SGHRS and CDR2 is YFSETQ. The CDR3 is 13 residues long. CDR3 in DNA: TGCGCCGGCAGTATACGGGACAACTATGGCTACACCTTC. Its protein is CAGSIRDNYGYTF.

The rearrangement joins TRBV7-9 to TRBJ2-2; no clear D gene. This CDR3 comprises 15 residues. From germline, CDR1 is SEHNR and CDR2 FQNEAQ (reference sequence). V lost 3 bases and J lost 3, with 11 bases in between. DNA for the CDR3: TGTGCCAGCAGCTTGTGGAAAGGGCACACCGGGGAGCTGTTTTTT. Its protein is CASSLWKGHTGELFF.

This clonotype was picked up a small number of times. The chain combines TRBV2 with TRBJ1-1, with D unresolved. The CDR3 totals 13 residues. Looked up from germline, CDR1 is SNHLY and CDR2 is FYNNEI. V was shortened by 6 bases and J by 1 base, with 9 bases between the two germline ends. The CDR3 DNA reads as TGTGCCAGCAGGGGCAGTTGGAACACTGAAGCTTTCTTT. Translation gives CASRGSWNTEAFF.

The chain employs TRBV18 and TRBJ2-4, with a tentative D call TRBD2 (5 bases). V gave up 6 bases and J gave up 8 bases, with 11 bases separating them. This CDR3 region has 12 residues. Per the germline V gene, CDR1 is KGHSH and CDR2 is LQKENI. The CDR3 DNA reads TGTGCCAGCTCCCCAAACGGGGACATTCAGTACTTC. It encodes CASSPNGDIQYF.

This chain uses TRBV6-1 with TRBJ1-2, with D unclear. The CDR3 spans 11 residues. V gave up 10 bases and J gave up 4 bases, with 10 bases separating them. CDR1 and CDR2 from the germline V gene are MNHNS and SASEGT. The CDR3 spells CANSGIYGYTF. The CDR3 region has the DNA TGTGCCAACAGCGGAATCTATGGCTACACCTTC.

This clonotype has just a few counts. J is TRBJ2-3 and V is TRBV20-1, with 10 nucleotides matching TRBD2. CDR1 and CDR2 (germline): DFQATT, SNEGSKA (reference sequence). This CDR3 has 13 residues. Trimming removed 7 bases from V and 7 bases from J; junction bases left unmatched: 8. In DNA form, the CDR3 reads TGCAGTGGATTAGCGGGGGGTAAAAATACGCAGTATTTT. This gives the protein CSGLAGGKNTQYF.

The rearrangement uses TRBV6-1 and TRBJ1-2; D uncertain. This CDR3 contains 12 residues. Per germline, CDR1 MNHNS and CDR2 SASEGT. Trimming removed 6 bases at V and 7 bases at J, with 12 bases between. CDR3 bases: TGTGCCAGCAGGGATCAATGGTCTGGCTACACCTTC. Translating gives CASRDQWSGYTF.

Only a few counts were recorded for this clonotype. V is TRBV4-2 and J is TRBJ2-1, with 11 bases matching TRBD2. Germline CDR1 reads LGHNA; CDR2 reads YNFKEQ. Trimming took 5 bases from V and 9 from J; bases not matched to a gene: 6. This CDR3 is built from 14 residues. CDR3 DNA sequence: TGTGCCAGCAGCGGGGGACTAGCGGACGGTGAGCAGTTCTTC. Its protein product is CASSGGLADGEQFF.

This chain uses TRBV19 with TRBJ2-1; no firm D call. The CDR3 spans 15 residues. The germline V and J ends were trimmed by 2 bases and 3 bases, with 11 bases remaining between them. Germline V lookup: CDR1 LNHDA, CDR2 SQIVND (reference sequence). The CDR3: CASSIQGGLYNEQFF. In nucleotides, the CDR3 is TGTGCCAGTAGTATACAAGGCGGCCTCTACAATGAGCAGTTCTTC. The variable domain in full, with the rest retrieved from reference TRBV19 and TRBJ2-1, is DGGITQSPKYLFRKEGQNVTLSCEQNLNHDAMYWYRQDPGQGLRLIYYSQIVNDFQKGDIAEGYSVSREKKESFPLTVTSAQKNPTAFYLCASSIQGGLYNEQFFGPGTRLTVL.

A word on this clonotype: Just one base apart from a much larger clone, this may be a read error. This sequence joins TRBV28 and TRBJ2-3; 12 bases match TRBD2. From germline, CDR1 is MDHEN and CDR2 SYDVKM. J lost 3 bases, V lost 2 bases, and 3 bases had no gene match. The CDR3 runs to 16 residues. CDR3 bases: TGTGCCAGCAGTTTAATGGGGACTAGCGGGACAGATACGCAGTATTTT. Its protein product is CASSLMGTSGTDTQYF. The whole variable domain, filled in from reference TRBV28 and TRBJ2-3, reads DVKVTQSSRYLVKRTGEKVFLECVQDMDHENMFWYRQDPGLGLRLIYFSYDVKMKEKGDIPEGYSVSREKKERFSLILESASTNQTSMYLCASSLMGTSGTDTQYFGPGTRLTVL.

In regard to this clonotype: Sequence at one end of the junction differs from germline and may be a read error. V and J are TRBV18 and TRBJ1-2; 7 positions agree with TRBD1. CDR1 and CDR2 from the germline V gene are KGHSH and LQKENI. CDR3 size: 14 residues. The DNA of the CDR3 is TGTGCCAGCTCACCTTCGACAGGGACCTATGTCTACACCTTC. Translation gives CASSPSTGTYVYTF.

This sequence joins TRBV29-1 and TRBJ2-7; TRBD1 agrees at 7 bases. V was clipped by 7 bases and J by 9 bases; unmatched bases: 9. The CDR3 spans 11 residues. The germline gives CDR1 SQVTM, CDR2 ANQGSEA. CDR3 sequence reads: CSAGTAVRQYF. CDR3 in DNA: TGCAGCGCCGGGACAGCCGTGAGGCAGTACTTC.

The chain recombines TRBV28 with TRBJ1-1; TRBD1 aligns across 8 bases. The germline CDR1 and CDR2 sequences are MDHEN and SYDVKM. This CDR3 spans 15 amino acids. Losses at the gene ends were 5 bases for V and 1 base for J; bases not matched to a gene: 6. The CDR3 reads CASSPAGTGNTEAFF. DNA of the CDR3: TGTGCCAGCAGTCCTGCCGGGACAGGGAACACTGAAGCTTTCTTT.